These 27 T cell receptor beta chains were all obtained from the same sample, sequenced in a study of response to subunit inactivated influenza vaccine. Each CDR3 protein is one row after TCRdb ran MiXCR on the RT-PCR reads. Of 550,000 to 650,000 distinct CDR3 sequences listed, approximately 12% are singletons. Sequencing used PBMCs from blood, obtained on the day of vaccination. All receptors derive from a man between 50 and 59 years old who received an inactivated influenza vaccine.

This chain joins TRBV5-1 and TRBJ2-1; 9 bases fit TRBD1. The CDR3 consists of 15 residues. With 3 bases clipped from V and 9 bases from J, the junction kept 10 bases outside the gene matches. In germline, CDR1 is SGHRS, CDR2 YFSETQ. CDR3: CASSSAGQGGGEQFF. Here the CDR3 DNA reads TGCGCCAGCAGCTCAGCGGGACAGGGTGGGGGTGAGCAGTTCTTC.

The chain employs TRBV12-3 or TRBV12-4 and TRBJ2-1; 8 bases map to TRBD2. The CDR3 runs to 16 residues. J gave up 8 bases and V 7 bases, and 16 bases lay outside the gene matches. The CDR3 region has the DNA TGTGCCAGCAACGGGGGGGGTCTAGCTGTCTTCGATGAGCAGTTCTTC. Its translation: CASNGGGLAVFDEQFF.

This clonotype turned up a few times. The J gene is TRBJ2-7, the V gene TRBV3-1; D gene ambiguous. Trimming left V 0 bases short and J 5 bases short, with 8 bases between. There are 13 residues in the CDR3. Germline values: CDR1 LGHDT, CDR2 YNNKEL (reference sequence). The CDR3, as DNA: TGTGCCAGCAGCCAAGATCGGGTCCACGAGCAGTACTTC. This translates into CASSQDRVHEQYF.

This rearrangement joins TRBV4-2 to TRBJ2-5; D is possibly TRBD1 (6 bases). V was cut by 0 bases and J by 5 bases, with 16 bases left in between. Germline CDR1 LGHNA, CDR2 YNFKEQ. CDR3 length equals 16 residues. The CDR3 nucleotides are TGTGCCAGCAGCCAAGAACAGGGTGGACGCGGGGAGACCCAGTACTTC. Protein sequence: CASSQEQGGRGETQYF.

This clonotype was seen only once. A much more abundant neighbour one base away suggests this may be a read error. Lacking the conserved final phenylalanine or tryptophan, this CDR3 likely reflects a read error. This chain uses TRBV7-9 with TRBJ1-2; the match to TRBD1 covers 10 bases. Per the germline V gene, CDR1 is SEHNR and CDR2 is FQNEAQ (reference sequence). This CDR3 contains 15 residues. Unmatched junction bases numbered 9, after V lost 5 bases and J lost 6 bases. This CDR3 is CASSPRTGGEHGYTL. CDR3 nucleotides: TGTGCCAGCAGCCCCCGGACAGGGGGAGAACATGGCTACACCTTA.

The CDR3 nucleotides read TGTGCCAGCAGTTTAGCGCGACGCCGGGCCTACAATGAGCAGTTCTTC. This codes for CASSLARRRAYNEQFF. The chain couples TRBV12-3 or TRBV12-4 to TRBJ2-1; D is ambiguous. This CDR3 comprises 16 residues. V dropped 0 bases and J dropped 2 bases, with 11 bases sitting between them.

This chain joins TRBV20-1 and TRBJ2-5, with a tentative D call TRBD1 (5 bases). V was cut by 6 bases and J by 7 bases, with 12 bases left in between. The CDR3 consists of 11 residues. Germline loops: CDR1 DFQATT, CDR2 SNEGSKA (reference sequence). This CDR3 reads CSASGAPTQYF. CDR3 nucleotide sequence: TGCAGTGCAAGTGGGGCCCCGACCCAGTACTTC.

The gene calls are TRBV20-1 and TRBJ1-2; TRBD1 agrees at 8 bases. V trimming: 6 bases; J trimming: 2 bases; junction bases outside the gene matches: 11. CDR1 is DFQATT and CDR2 is SNEGSKA in the germline V gene (reference sequence). The CDR3 spans 15 residues. Here the CDR3 reads CSARQTGDSNYGYTF. The CDR3 DNA reads as TGCAGTGCGCGCCAGACAGGGGACTCAAACTATGGCTACACCTTC.

In this sample, this clonotype turned up a few times. The chain has TRBV12-3 or TRBV12-4 and TRBJ2-3; tentatively, D is TRBD2 (6 bases). The CDR3 sequence is 15 residues long. Trimming pared 4 bases from V and 2 bases from J, leaving 13 bases between. Written as DNA, the CDR3 is TGTGCCAGCAGTTCCGCTAGCGCCTCCACAGATACGCAGTATTTT. Translating it yields CASSSASASTDTQYF.

This clonotype was seen a few times. The rearrangement joins TRBV4-3 to TRBJ2-7; D gene unclear. Between the trimmed V and J ends, which lost 0 bases and 1 base, there was a span of 7 bases. This CDR3 is built from 14 residues. The germline CDR1 and CDR2 sequences are LGHNA and YSLEER. CDR3 amino acids: CASSQDLRSYEQYF. CDR3 sequence (DNA): TGCGCCAGCAGCCAAGACTTACGGTCCTACGAGCAGTACTTC.

There are a few counts of this clonotype. The chain is built from TRBV3-1 and TRBJ1-1; the D gene is possibly TRBD1 (5 bases). This CDR3 contains 17 residues. Trimming shortened V by 0 bases and J by 6 bases, and 20 bases separated the two germline ends. Germline V gene lookup returns CDR1 LGHDT and CDR2 YNNKEL (reference sequence). CDR3 nucleotides: TGTGCCAGCAGCCAAGATCTTACTACAGGAAAACAGGCTGAAGCTTTCTTT. Residues: CASSQDLTTGKQAEAFF. The full variable domain, with the rest looked up from reference TRBV3-1 and TRBJ1-1, is DTAVSQTPKYLVTQMGNDKSIKCEQNLGHDTMYWYKQDSKKFLKIMFSYNNKELIINETVPNRFSPKSPDKAHLNLHINSLELGDSAVYFCASSQDLTTGKQAEAFFGQGTRLTVV.

This clonotype was recorded a few times. The chain uses TRBV14 and TRBJ1-1; perhaps TRBD1 as D (5 bases). The CDR3 extends over 14 amino acids. Germline V lookup: CDR1 SGHDN, CDR2 FVKESK. Trimming pared 1 base from V and 4 bases from J, leaving 10 bases between. CDR3 coding DNA: TGTGCCAGCAGCCAAGGGAGGGGAGGCACTGAAGCTTTCTTT. It encodes CASSQGRGGTEAFF.

This clonotype was recorded a few times. The chain recombines TRBV20-1 with TRBJ2-1; no definite D call. The CDR3 consists of 13 residues. The ends were cut back, 1 base at V and 6 bases at J, with 10 bases in the middle. Per germline, CDR1 DFQATT and CDR2 SNEGSKA (reference sequence). For the CDR3, the DNA is TGCAGTGCTAGAGCGGTCGACTTCAATGAGCAGTTCTTC. Its translation: CSARAVDFNEQFF.

This clonotype was observed many times. This chain uses TRBV6-2 or TRBV6-3 with TRBJ1-4; D remains ambiguous. Trimming took 7 bases from V and 6 from J, leaving 9 bases between them. The CDR3 is 12 amino acids. CDR1 and CDR2 from the germline V gene are MNHEY and SVGEGT. CDR3 in DNA: TGTGCCAGCACCGCGCTTTATGAAAAACTGTTTTTT. It specifies CASTALYEKLFF.

This clonotype showed up many times. The genes are TRBV6-1 and TRBJ2-1; TRBD2 matches 11 bases. The CDR3 covers 18 residues. With V trimmed by 5 bases and J by 5 bases, 14 bases remained unmatched. Germline CDR1 reads MNHNS; CDR2 reads SASEGT. CDR3 loop: CASSPLAGGFRGNNEQFF. The DNA for the CDR3 is TGTGCCAGCAGTCCTCTAGCGGGAGGCTTCCGCGGGAACAATGAGCAGTTCTTC.

The rearrangement joins TRBV12-3 or TRBV12-4 to TRBJ2-6; no definite D call. This CDR3 comprises 15 residues. Trimming stripped 9 bases from V and 2 bases from J, with 14 bases between. CDR3 sequence (DNA): TGTGCCAGGAGCTCACGGCTGACTGGGGCCAACGTCCTGACTTTC. It yields the protein CARSSRLTGANVLTF.

This clonotype came up a few times. The rearrangement uses TRBV10-3 and TRBJ1-1, with TRBD1 matching over 8 bases. Trimming took 11 bases from V and 6 from J; bases not matched to a gene: 11. Germline V lookup: CDR1 ENHRY, CDR2 SYGVKD. The CDR3 spans 13 residues. The CDR3 sequence is CAAWETGVPEAFF. CDR3 coding DNA: TGTGCCGCCTGGGAGACAGGGGTACCTGAAGCTTTCTTT.

This clonotype was counted only a few times. This rearrangement joins TRBV7-2 to TRBJ2-7, with 8 positions matching TRBD2. CDR1 is SGHTA, CDR2 FQGNSA, per germline. The CDR3 contains 15 residues. Trimming cost V 4 bases and J 0 bases; bases outside gene matches: 5. DNA of the CDR3: TGTGCCAGCAGCTCGACCGGGACTAGCTCCTACGAGCAGTACTTC. This gives the protein CASSSTGTSSYEQYF.

This clonotype showed up just a few times. The chain couples TRBV7-2 to TRBJ2-5; 7 bases are a match to TRBD2. The V and J ends lost 2 bases and 4 bases, in that order; junction bases with no gene match: 7. This CDR3 contains 15 residues. Germline V gene sequence: CDR1 SGHTA, CDR2 FQGNSA. The DNA for the CDR3 is TGTGCCAGCAGCTTATCAGCGGGATCGTTAGAGACCCAGTACTTC. It encodes CASSLSAGSLETQYF.

In its sample, this clonotype was seen a few times. The chain carries TRBV5-5 and TRBJ2-2; D is unclear. The V end was cut by 3 bases, the J end by 1 base, with 7 bases between. CDR3 length: 14 residues. The germline CDR1 and CDR2 sequences are SGHKS and YYEKEE (reference sequence). CDR3 nucleotide sequence: TGTGCCAGCAGCTGGACGGGGAACACCGGGGAGCTGTTTTTT. Translation: CASSWTGNTGELFF.

This clonotype was observed at least ten times. The chain couples TRBV12-3 or TRBV12-4 to TRBJ2-3; 9 nucleotides agree with TRBD2. The CDR3 length is 15 residues. V lost 10 bases to trimming and J lost 4 bases; unmatched junction nucleotides: 12. CDR3 residues: CATLLGLAFSDTQYF. The CDR3 DNA is TGTGCCACCCTCTTGGGACTAGCTTTCTCAGATACGCAGTATTTT.

This clonotype was counted a few times. The V call is TRBV5-1, the J call TRBJ2-5; TRBD1 might be the D (6 bases). Trimming pared 4 bases from V and 3 bases from J, leaving 10 bases between. The length of the CDR3 is 13 residues. Germline V gene lookup returns CDR1 SGHRS and CDR2 YFSETQ. In nucleotides, the CDR3 is TGCGCCAGCAGCGGGACAAATGAAGAGACCCAGTACTTC. Its translation is CASSGTNEETQYF.

The rearrangement links TRBV5-1 to TRBJ2-2; a weak D match, TRBD2 (6 bases). Germline CDR1 and CDR2: SGHRS and YFSETQ. Trimming left V 4 bases short and J 4 bases short, with 8 bases between. The CDR3 has 13 residues. The CDR3 coding sequence is TGCGCCAGCAGCCCGGAGGGCACCGGGGAGCTGTTTTTT. This codes for CASSPEGTGELFF. Full variable domain (missing parts from reference TRBV5-1 and TRBJ2-2): KAGVTQTPRYLIKTRGQQVTLSCSPISGHRSVSWYQQTPGQGLQFLFEYFSETQRNKGNFPGRFSGRQFSNSRSEMNVSTLELGDSALYLCASSPEGTGELFFGEGSRLTVL.

This clonotype was recorded at least ten times. V usage is TRBV5-1 and J usage is TRBJ2-1, with TRBD1 identical over 9 bases. The junction had 11 bases not matched to a gene; V was cut back by 1 base and J by 9 bases. CDR1 is SGHRS, CDR2 YFSETQ, per germline. This CDR3 has 16 residues. CDR3 DNA sequence: TGCGCCAGCAGCTTGTACGGACAGGGGATGGTTGGTGAGCAGTTCTTC. It yields the protein CASSLYGQGMVGEQFF.

This chain uses TRBV29-1 with TRBJ1-2, with 12 bases identical to TRBD1. J lost 2 bases, V lost 6 bases, and 25 bases had no gene match. Germline V gene lookup returns CDR1 SQVTM and CDR2 ANQGSEA. This CDR3 spans 21 amino acids. CDR3 nucleotide sequence: TGCAGCGTCGCCGGGACAGGGGGCCGACTGAAGCGCAAAATCCCAAACTATGGCTACACCTTC. Translated: CSVAGTGGRLKRKIPNYGYTF.

The chain recombines TRBV28 with TRBJ2-6; D ambiguous. CDR1 and CDR2 from the germline V gene are MDHEN and SYDVKM. With 2 bases removed from V and 2 bases from J, the gap between germline ends came to 4 bases. The CDR3 contains 14 residues. The CDR3 nucleotides are TGTGCCAGCAGTTTAATGACTGGGGCCAACGTCCTGACTTTC. Its protein product is CASSLMTGANVLTF.

This clonotype has more than one count but fewer than ten. The chain has TRBV7-8 and TRBJ2-3; the D is unclear. V was trimmed by 2 bases and J by 2 bases, leaving 14 bases between them. The CDR3 sequence is 16 residues long. Germline V gives CDR1 SGHVS, CDR2 FQNEAQ. Here the CDR3 DNA reads TGTGCCAGCAGCTTAATTAGTGGTTCGTTCACAGATACGCAGTATTTT. The encoded protein is CASSLISGSFTDTQYF. Combining the CDR3 with reference TRBV7-8 and TRBJ2-3 gives the whole variable domain GAGVSQSPRYKVAKRGQDVALRCDPISGHVSLFWYQQALGQGPEFLTYFQNEAQLDKSGLPSDRFFAERPEGSVSTLKIQRTQQEDSAVYLCASSLISGSFTDTQYFGPGTRLTVL.